This T cell receptor beta chain was profiled in a study of T cell repertoires in cytomegalovirus infection. Study context: HLA-B-restricted CMV epitopes that are well studied, plus recently identified HLA-C-restricted ones, were used by the study. The public TCR beta signatures pointed to both CMV infection and matching HLA type.

Worth noting for this clonotype: No antigen is known for it.

This CDR3 is 14 amino acids long. V lost 7 bases and J lost 4, with 16 bases in between. Findings and caveats of the study: Cumulative frequency (of public TCR beta family members) identified carriers of CMV plus the relevant HLA. In two of eight donors, the top clonotype was HLA-C-restricted CMV-specific.

One entry per CDR3 protein, called by TCRdb with MiXCR from the reads. The sample holds 370,000 or so distinct CDR3 sequences; just under 35% are singletons and the top ten take approximately 13%. The chain has TRBV12-3 or TRBV12-4 and TRBJ1-2; D is possibly TRBD1 (5 bases). This TCR came from a human donor in good health (CMV status not recorded). Some clones in this sample may be carry-over from other donors' samples. Sequenced here: cultured PBMCs, sampled from culture after CMV antigen stimulation. The CDR3 DNA sequence: TGTGCCAGCACCCCGCAGGGTATGGGCTATGGCTACACCTTC. Translated: CASTPQGMGYGYTF.